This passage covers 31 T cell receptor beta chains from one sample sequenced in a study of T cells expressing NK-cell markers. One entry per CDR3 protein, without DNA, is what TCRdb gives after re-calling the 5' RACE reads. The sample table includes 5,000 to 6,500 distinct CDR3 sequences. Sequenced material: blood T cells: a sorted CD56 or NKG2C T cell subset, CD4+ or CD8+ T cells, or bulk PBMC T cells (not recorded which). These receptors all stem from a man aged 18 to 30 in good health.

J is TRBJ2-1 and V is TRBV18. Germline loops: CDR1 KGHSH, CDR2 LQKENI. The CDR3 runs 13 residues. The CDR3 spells CASSPPGYNEQFF.

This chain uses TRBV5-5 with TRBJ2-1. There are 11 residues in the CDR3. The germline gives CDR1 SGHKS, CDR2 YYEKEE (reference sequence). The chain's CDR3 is CASSLGGEQFF.

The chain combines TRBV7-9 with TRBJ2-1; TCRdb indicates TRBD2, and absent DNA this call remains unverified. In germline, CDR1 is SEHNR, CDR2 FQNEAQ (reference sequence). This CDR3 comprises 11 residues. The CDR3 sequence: CAWRYGSEQFF.

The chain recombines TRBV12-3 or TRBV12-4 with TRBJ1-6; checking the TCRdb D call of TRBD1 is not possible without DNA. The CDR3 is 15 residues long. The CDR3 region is CASSPRQGYNSPLHF.

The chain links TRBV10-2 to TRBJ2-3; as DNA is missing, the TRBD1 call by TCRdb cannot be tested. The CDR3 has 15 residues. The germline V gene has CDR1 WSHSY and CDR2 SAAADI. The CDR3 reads CASMAGRANTDTQYF.

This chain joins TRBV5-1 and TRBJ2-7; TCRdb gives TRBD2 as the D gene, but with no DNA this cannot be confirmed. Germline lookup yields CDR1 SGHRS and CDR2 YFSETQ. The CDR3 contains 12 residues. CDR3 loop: CASSLGGVWANF.

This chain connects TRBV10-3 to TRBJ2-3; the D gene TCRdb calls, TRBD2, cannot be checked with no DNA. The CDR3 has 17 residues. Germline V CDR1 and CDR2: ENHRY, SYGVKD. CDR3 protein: CAISELAGDPRTDTQYF.

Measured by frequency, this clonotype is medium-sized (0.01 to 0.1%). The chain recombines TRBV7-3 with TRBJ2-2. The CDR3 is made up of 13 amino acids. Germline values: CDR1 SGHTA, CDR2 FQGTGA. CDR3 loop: CASSLTRIGELFF.

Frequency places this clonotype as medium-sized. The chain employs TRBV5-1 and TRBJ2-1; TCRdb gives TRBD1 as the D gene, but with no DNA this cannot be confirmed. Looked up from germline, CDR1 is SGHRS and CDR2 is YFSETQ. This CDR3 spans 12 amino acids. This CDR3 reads CASSLTGKEQFF.

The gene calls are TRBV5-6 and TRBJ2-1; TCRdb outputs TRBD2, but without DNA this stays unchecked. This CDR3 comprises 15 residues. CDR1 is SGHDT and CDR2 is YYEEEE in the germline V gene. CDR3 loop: CASSLGAGGPTEQFF.

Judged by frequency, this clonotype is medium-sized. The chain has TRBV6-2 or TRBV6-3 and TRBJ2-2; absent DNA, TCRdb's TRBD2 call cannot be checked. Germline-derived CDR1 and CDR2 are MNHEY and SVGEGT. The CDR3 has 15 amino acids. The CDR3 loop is CASSGGGLHTGELFF.

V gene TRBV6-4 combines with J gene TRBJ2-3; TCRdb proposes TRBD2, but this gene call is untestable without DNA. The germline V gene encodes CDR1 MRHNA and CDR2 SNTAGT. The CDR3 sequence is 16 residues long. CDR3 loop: CASSEGLAGGGDTQYF.

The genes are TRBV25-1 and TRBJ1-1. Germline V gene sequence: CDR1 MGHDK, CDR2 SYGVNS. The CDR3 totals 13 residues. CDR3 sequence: CASSYEVNTEAFF.

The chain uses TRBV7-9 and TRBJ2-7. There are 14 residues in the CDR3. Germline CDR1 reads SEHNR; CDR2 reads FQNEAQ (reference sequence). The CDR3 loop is CASSFRASIYEQYF.

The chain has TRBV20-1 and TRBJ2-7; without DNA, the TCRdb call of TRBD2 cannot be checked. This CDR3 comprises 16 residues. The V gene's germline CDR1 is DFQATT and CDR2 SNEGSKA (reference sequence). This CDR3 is CSARGERGRAVYEQYF.

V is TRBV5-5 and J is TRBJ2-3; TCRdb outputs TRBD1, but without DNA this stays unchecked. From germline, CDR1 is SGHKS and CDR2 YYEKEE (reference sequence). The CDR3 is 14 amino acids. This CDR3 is CAGKLSPGADTQYF.

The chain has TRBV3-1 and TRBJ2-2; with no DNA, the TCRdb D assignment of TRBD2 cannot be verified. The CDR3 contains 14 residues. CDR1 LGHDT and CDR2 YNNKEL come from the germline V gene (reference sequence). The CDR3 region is CASSRGGDTGELFF.

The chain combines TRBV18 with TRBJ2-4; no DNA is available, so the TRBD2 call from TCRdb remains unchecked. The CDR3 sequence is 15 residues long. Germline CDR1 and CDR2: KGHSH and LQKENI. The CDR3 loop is CASRETSGTKNIQYF.

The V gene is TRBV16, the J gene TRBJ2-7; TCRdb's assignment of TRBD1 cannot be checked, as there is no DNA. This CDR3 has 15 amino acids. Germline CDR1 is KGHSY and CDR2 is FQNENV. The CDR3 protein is CASSQTPSLGVGAYF.

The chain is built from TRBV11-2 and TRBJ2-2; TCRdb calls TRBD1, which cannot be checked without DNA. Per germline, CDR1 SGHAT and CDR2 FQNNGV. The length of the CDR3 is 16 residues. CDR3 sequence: CASSLVTVPGPGELFF. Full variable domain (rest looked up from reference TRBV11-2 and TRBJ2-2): EAGVAQSPRYKIIEKRQSVAFWCNPISGHATLYWYQQILGQGPKLLIQFQNNGVVDDSQLPKDRFSAERLKGVDSTLKIQPAKLEDSAVYLCASSLVTVPGPGELFFGEGSRLTVL.

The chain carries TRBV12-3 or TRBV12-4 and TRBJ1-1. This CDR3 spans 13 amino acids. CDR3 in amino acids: CASSLIQASEAFF.

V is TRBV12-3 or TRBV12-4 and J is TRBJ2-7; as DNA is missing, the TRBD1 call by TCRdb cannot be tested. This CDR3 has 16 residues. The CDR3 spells CASSPRGQESSYEQYF.

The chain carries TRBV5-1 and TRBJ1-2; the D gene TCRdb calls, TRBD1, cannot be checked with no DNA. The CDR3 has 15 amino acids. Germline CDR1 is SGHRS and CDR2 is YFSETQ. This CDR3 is CASRTSGYADYGYTF.

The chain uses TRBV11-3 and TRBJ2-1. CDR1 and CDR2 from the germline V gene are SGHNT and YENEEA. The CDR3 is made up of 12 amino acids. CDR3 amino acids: CASSLDSHEQFF.

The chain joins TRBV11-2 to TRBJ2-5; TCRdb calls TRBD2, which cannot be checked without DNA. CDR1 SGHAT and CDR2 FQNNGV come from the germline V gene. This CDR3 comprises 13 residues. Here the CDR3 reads CASSPTGAETQYF.

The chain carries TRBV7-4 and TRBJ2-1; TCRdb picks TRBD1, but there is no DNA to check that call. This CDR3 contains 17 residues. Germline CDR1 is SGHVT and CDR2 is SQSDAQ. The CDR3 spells CASSLALRFGLPGEQFF.

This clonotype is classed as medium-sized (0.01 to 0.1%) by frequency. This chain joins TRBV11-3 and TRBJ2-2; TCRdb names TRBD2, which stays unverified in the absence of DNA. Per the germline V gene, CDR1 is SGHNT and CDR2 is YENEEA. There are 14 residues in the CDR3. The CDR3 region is CASSPRGRNGELFF.

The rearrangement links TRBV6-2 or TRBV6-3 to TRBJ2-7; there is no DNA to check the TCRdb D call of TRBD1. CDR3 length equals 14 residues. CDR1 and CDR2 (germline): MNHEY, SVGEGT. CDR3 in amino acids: CASSYVRTGTGQYF.

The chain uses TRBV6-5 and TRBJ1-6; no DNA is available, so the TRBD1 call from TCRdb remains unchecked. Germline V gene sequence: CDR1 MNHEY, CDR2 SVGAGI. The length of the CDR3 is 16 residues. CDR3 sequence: CASSYSLGQGGSPLHF.

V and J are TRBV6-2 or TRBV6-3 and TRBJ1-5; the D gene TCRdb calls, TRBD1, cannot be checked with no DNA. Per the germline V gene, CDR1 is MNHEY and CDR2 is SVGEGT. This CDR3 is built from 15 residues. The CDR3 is CASSYDGGGNQPQHF.

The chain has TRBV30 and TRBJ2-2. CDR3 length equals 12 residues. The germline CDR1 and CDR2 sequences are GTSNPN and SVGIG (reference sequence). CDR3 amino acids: CAWWTRTGELFF.